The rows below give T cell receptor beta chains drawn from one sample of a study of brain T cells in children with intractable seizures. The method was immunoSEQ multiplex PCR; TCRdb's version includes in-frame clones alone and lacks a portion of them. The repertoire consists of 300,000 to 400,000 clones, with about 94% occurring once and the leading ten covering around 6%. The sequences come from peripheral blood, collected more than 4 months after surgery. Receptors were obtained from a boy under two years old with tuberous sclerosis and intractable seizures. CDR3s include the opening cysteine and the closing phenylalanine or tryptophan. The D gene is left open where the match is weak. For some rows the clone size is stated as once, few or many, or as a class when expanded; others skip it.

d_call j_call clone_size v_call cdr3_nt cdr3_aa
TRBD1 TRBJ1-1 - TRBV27 TGTGCCAGCAGTTTTATCGGGGACAGGGGTGAAGCTTTCTTT CASSFIGDRGEAFF
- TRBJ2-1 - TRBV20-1 TGCAGTGCCTCCCACAATGAGCAGTTCTTC CSASHNEQFF
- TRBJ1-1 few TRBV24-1 TGTGCCACCAGTGAGGGCACTGAAGCTTTCTTT CATSEGTEAFF
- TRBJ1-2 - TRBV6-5 TGTGCCAGCAGCCCACAAGGGGGGGTAATCGATGGCTACACCTTC CASSPQGGVIDGYTF
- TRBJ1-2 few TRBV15 TGTGCCACCAGCAGAGATCGTCGGGGGTGGGATGGCTACACCTTC CATSRDRRGWDGYTF
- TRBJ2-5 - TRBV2 TGTGCCAGCAGTGACCCGGGGGAAGAGACCCAGTACTTC CASSDPGEETQYF
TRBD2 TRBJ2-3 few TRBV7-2 TGTGCCAGCAGCTTAGGACTAGCGGGCACAGATACGCAGTATTTT CASSLGLAGTDTQYF
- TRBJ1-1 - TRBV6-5 TGTGCCAGCAGCCGCACAGGGTACACTGAAGCTTTCTTT CASSRTGYTEAFF
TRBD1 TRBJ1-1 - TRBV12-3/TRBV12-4 TGTGCCAGCAGTACAGGGGGAAGCGCTGAAGCTTTCTTT CASSTGGSAEAFF
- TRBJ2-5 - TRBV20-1 TGCAGTGCTAGAAGCGGAGAGACCCAGTACTTC CSARSGETQYF
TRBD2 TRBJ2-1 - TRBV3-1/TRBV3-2 TGTGCCAGCAGCCAAGAAGGACTAGCGGGCTTCAATGAGCAGTTCTTC CASSQEGLAGFNEQFF
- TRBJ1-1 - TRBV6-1 TGTGCCAGCAGTGAGGGGTTTAGCTTTGAAGCTTTCTTT CASSEGFSFEAFF
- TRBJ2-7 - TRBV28 TGTGCCAGCAGTCCCGAGACAGCCGCCTCCTACGAGCAGTACTTC CASSPETAASYEQYF
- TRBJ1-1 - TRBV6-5 TGTGCCAGCAGTTTGGGTTCCACATTCATGAACACTGAAGCTTTCTTT CASSLGSTFMNTEAFF
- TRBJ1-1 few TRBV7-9 TGTGCCAGCAGCTCACAGGGGAACACTGAAGCTTTCTTT CASSSQGNTEAFF
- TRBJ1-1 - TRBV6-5 TGTGCCAGCACTCGGGGGGACACTGAAGCTTTCTTT CASTRGDTEAFF
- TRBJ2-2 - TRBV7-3 TGTGCCAGCAGCCCAGTCGCTGGGTTGGCGAACACCGGGGAGCTGTTTTTT CASSPVAGLANTGELFF
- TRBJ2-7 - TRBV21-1 TGTGCCAGCAGCAAAGAAGGTCGGACTAGCGGGAGGAGCTACGAGCAGTACTTC CASSKEGRTSGRSYEQYF
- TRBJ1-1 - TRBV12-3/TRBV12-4 TGTGCCAGCAGTCCGGGAAAAGCTTTCTTT CASSPGKAFF
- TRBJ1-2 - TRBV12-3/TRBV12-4 TGTGCCAGCAGTTTAGGGGGGGCCTATGGCTACACCTTC CASSLGGAYGYTF
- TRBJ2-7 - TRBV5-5 TGTGCCAGCAGCCCGACGGCGGTTGCGAGCTCCTACGAGCAGTACTTC CASSPTAVASSYEQYF
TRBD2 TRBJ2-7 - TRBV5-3 TGTGCCAGAAGCTTGGAGGCTCCTAGCGGGGGAACCTACGAGCAGTACTTC CARSLEAPSGGTYEQYF
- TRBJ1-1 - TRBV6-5 TGTGCCAGCAGTAAGACAATAAACACTGAAGCTTTCTTT CASSKTINTEAFF
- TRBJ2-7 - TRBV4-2 TGTGCCAGCAGCCAGGACTCCCCTCGCGGTCCCTACGAGCAGTACTTC CASSQDSPRGPYEQYF
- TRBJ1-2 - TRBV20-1 TGCAGTGCTAGAACCCCTGCTGGCTACACCTTC CSARTPAGYTF
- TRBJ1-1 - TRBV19 TGTGCCAGTAGTATAAGGACGCAGGGGCGCACTGAAGCTTTCTTT CASSIRTQGRTEAFF
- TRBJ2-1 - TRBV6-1 TGTGCCAGCAGTGAAGCCCGCTTAAACAATGAGCAGTTCTTC CASSEARLNNEQFF
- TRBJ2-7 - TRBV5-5 TGTGCCAGCAGCTTGATTCTCAACTACGAGCAGTACTTC CASSLILNYEQYF
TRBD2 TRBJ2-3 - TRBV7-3 TGTGCCAGCAGCTTAAGTTCCGCGGGAGGGCCCGAAACAGATACGCAGTATTTT CASSLSSAGGPETDTQYF
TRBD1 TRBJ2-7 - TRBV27 TGTGCCAGCAGGGTAGGGACAGGAAGAATCTACGAGCAGTACTTC CASRVGTGRIYEQYF
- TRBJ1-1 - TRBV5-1 TGCGCCAGCAGCTTGGGGAACAGGGCCCGATTCACTGAAGCTTTCTTT CASSLGNRARFTEAFF
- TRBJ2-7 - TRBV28 TGTGCCAGCAGTTCACACTACGAGCAGTACTTC CASSSHYEQYF
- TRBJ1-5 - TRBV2 TGTGCCAGCAGTTCCCAGGGCCACGAGGGTCAGCCCCAGCATTTT CASSSQGHEGQPQHF
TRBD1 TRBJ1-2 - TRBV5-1 TGCGCCAGCAGCTTGAAAGACAGGGGGACGTATGGCTACACCTTC CASSLKDRGTYGYTF
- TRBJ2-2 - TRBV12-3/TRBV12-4 TGTGCCAGCAGAAACGCGGCCACCGGGGAGCTGTTTTTT CASRNAATGELFF
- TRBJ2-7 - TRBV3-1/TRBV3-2 TGTGCCAGCAGCCAGACGGACGGGTACGAGCAGTACTTC CASSQTDGYEQYF
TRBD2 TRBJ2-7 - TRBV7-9 TGTGCCAGCAGCTTAGTCAGACTAGCGGGCCACTACTCCTACGAGCAGTACTTC CASSLVRLAGHYSYEQYF
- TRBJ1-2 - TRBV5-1 TGCGCCAGCAGCTTGGAAGGGGGAAATGGCTACACCTTC CASSLEGGNGYTF
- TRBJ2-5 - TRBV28 TGTGCCAGCAGTTTATACAGCCTTGGAGAGACCCAGTACTTC CASSLYSLGETQYF
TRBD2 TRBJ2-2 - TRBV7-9 TGTGCCAGCAGCTCCCGACCGACTAGCCCCCTTGGTAACACCGGGGAGCTGTTTTTT CASSSRPTSPLGNTGELFF
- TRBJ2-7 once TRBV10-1 TGCGCCAGCAGTGAAGGTTCCTCACCGTCCTACGAGCAGTACTTC CASSEGSSPSYEQYF
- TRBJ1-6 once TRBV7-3 TGTGCCAGCAGCTTATATCCCCCCGCAGGGTCCTATAATTCACCCCTCCACTTT CASSLYPPAGSYNSPLHF
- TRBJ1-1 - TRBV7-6 TGTGCCAGCAGCTTAGCCTGGGGGAACACTGAAGCTTTCTTT CASSLAWGNTEAFF